This T cell receptor (beta chain) was sequenced for a study of blood T cells in healthy people across ages. Next came a second PCR, run for about 6 to 11 cycles, which used a sample-barcoded 5' primer along with a J-beta primer mix. TCRdb reprocessed the 5' RACE reads via MiXCR and lists one record per CDR3 protein. The data contain roughly 700,000 distinct CDR3 sequences, about 30% of them singletons. This clonotype has at least ten counts. With 0 bases clipped from V and 5 bases from J, the junction kept 4 bases outside the gene matches. CDR1 SGHRS and CDR2 YFSETQ come from the germline V gene. The CDR3 runs 15 residues.

The sequence came from an elderly woman in good health. Sample: blood. This sequence joins TRBV5-1 and TRBJ2-1; 8 bases match TRBD2. The CDR3 is CASSLGASGHNEQFF. The CDR3 coding sequence is TGCGCCAGCAGCTTGGGCGCTAGCGGGCACAATGAGCAGTTCTTC.